The T cell receptor beta chain under discussion was sequenced for a study of post-analysis software for immune sequencing data. Unique-molecular-identifier-tagged TCR beta cDNA libraries were used. About 500,000 cDNA molecules were obtained per 1 to 10 million input T cells. TCRdb passed the PCR reads through MiXCR, listing each CDR3 protein once. The table shows 150,000 to 200,000 distinct CDR3 sequences, with approximately 31% occurring only once. Whole-study results and caveats: TRBV segments more frequent in patients than in controls numbered five and included TRBV5-6, TRBV5-1 and TRBV20-1.

This clonotype appeared many times. The target antigen is unknown. Germline V CDR1 and CDR2: MDHEN, SYDVKM. V shed 2 bases and J 0 bases; nucleotides not matched to a gene: 11. The length of the CDR3 is 19 residues. This clonotype originated in a girl under 18 with multiple sclerosis. Source material: blood. V gene TRBV28 combines with J gene TRBJ2-3; 10 bases fit TRBD1. The CDR3 here is CASSLDRGRRGRSTDTQYF. The DNA of the CDR3 is TGTGCCAGCAGTTTAGACAGGGGGCGGCGAGGGCGAAGCACAGATACGCAGTATTTT.